This T cell receptor (beta chain) is from a study of molecular identifiers for immune sequencing clone quantification. The germline V gene has CDR1 SQVTM and CDR2 ANQGSEA. V was trimmed by 6 bases and J by 15 bases, leaving 21 bases between them. This CDR3 has 12 amino acids. In TCRdb, the PCR reads were re-called with MiXCR into one record per CDR3 protein. The profile shows more than 85,000 distinct CDR3 sequences, 36% of them singletons. Study-level results: Detection of one spiked Jurkat cell's TCR RNA reportedly worked in 1 million or so naive cells.

Ten or more counts support this clonotype. Its antigen is not known. Sequencing was done on a sample of naive CD8+ T cells from blood, with Jurkat cell RNA spiked in. Subset of the sample: FACS-sorted CD8+CD4-CCR7+CD45RA+ naive T cells. This chain joins TRBV29-1 and TRBJ2-1; D not resolved. This receptor was obtained from a human donor in good health. Some libraries in this study had Jurkat cell RNA spiked in. The CDR3 bases are TGCAGCGTGGTTGTCATAGGGATTCAACCGTTCTTC. It translates to CSVVVIGIQPFF.